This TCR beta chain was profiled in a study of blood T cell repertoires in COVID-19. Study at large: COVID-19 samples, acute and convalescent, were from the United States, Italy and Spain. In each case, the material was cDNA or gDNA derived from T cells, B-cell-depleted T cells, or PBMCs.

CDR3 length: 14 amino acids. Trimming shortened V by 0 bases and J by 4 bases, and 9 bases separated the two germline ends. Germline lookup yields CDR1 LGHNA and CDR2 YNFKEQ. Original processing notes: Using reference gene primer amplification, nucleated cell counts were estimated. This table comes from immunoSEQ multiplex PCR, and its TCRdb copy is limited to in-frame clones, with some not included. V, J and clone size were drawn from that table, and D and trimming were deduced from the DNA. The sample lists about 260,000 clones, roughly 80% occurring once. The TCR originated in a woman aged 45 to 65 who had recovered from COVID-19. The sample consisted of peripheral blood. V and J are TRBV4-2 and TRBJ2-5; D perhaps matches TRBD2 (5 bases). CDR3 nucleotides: TGTGCCAGCAGCCAAGAAGGGAGCGGAGAGACCCAGTACTTC. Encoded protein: CASSQEGSGETQYF.